Listed here are 10 T cell receptor beta chains from one sample, sequenced in a study of T-cell reconstitution after alpha-beta-depleted transplantation in children. Using unique molecular identifiers, the investigators prepared the TCRbeta library. From the PCR reads, TCRdb called clonotypes with MiXCR, one entry per CDR3 protein. This table has 700,000 to 950,000 distinct CDR3 sequences, around 17% appearing once. Sequenced material: PBMCs, mostly from graft donor cells, taken 360 days after TCRalphabeta/CD19-depleted stem cell transplant. The receptors were gathered from a male patient between 10 and 17 years old who had a stem cell transplant for acute lymphoblastic leukemia, so the T cells may come from the graft donor.

The sample holds many counts of this clonotype. The gene calls are TRBV20-1 and TRBJ2-3, with unresolved D. The CDR3 length is 12 residues. The germline gives CDR1 DFQATT, CDR2 SNEGSKA (reference sequence). V was cut by 4 bases and J by 3 bases, with 8 bases left in between. The DNA of the CDR3 is TGCAGTGCTATAGAAAGTACAGATACGCAGTATTTT. Its protein product is CSAIESTDTQYF.

This clonotype showed up just a few times. The chain recombines TRBV5-6 with TRBJ2-7; D is ambiguous. Trimming removed 0 bases from V and 2 bases from J, with 15 bases in between. Germline lookup yields CDR1 SGHDT and CDR2 YYEEEE. The length of the CDR3 is 16 residues. The CDR3 nucleotides read TGTGCCAGCAGCTTGGTTCTCCGTACTCCCACCTACGAGCAGTACTTC. It translates to CASSLVLRTPTYEQYF. Together with reference TRBV5-6 and TRBJ2-7, the CDR3 gives the full variable domain: DAGVTQSPTHLIKTRGQQVTLRCSPKSGHDTVSWYQQALGQGPQFIFQYYEEEERQRGNFPDRFSGHQFPNYSSELNVNALLLGDSALYLCASSLVLRTPTYEQYFGPGTRLTVT.

The chain links TRBV9 to TRBJ2-7, with TRBD1 as a possible D gene (5 bases). The CDR3 has 16 residues. V was shortened by 0 bases and J by 1 base, with 14 bases between the two germline ends. Germline assignment: CDR1 SGDLS and CDR2 YYNGEE. CDR3 in DNA: TGTGCCAGCAGCGTAGCGGCCAGGGTTGAATCCTACGAGCAGTACTTC. Translating it yields CASSVAARVESYEQYF.

This clonotype turned up a few times. The chain recombines TRBV6-5 with TRBJ2-1, with D possibly being TRBD1 or TRBD2 (6 bases each). This CDR3 contains 16 residues. V dropped 2 bases and J dropped 6 bases, with 17 bases sitting between them. Germline lookup yields CDR1 MNHEY and CDR2 SVGAGI. In nucleotides, the CDR3 is TGTGCCAGCAGTTACCAAGGGGGAGGACGTGGCAATGAGCAGTTCTTC. Translating it yields CASSYQGGGRGNEQFF.

This chain connects TRBV29-1 to TRBJ1-1; D call uncertain. Per the germline V gene, CDR1 is SQVTM and CDR2 is ANQGSEA. The ends were cut back, 4 bases at V and 0 bases at J, with 9 bases in the middle. This CDR3 is built from 13 residues. The CDR3 reads CSVARSMNTEAFF. The CDR3 DNA follows: TGCAGCGTTGCTCGTTCCATGAACACTGAAGCTTTCTTT.

This clonotype was seen once. The CDR3 nucleotides are TGTGCCACCAGTGGACAGGGCAACTTCTACGAGCAGTACTTC. Amino acids: CATSGQGNFYEQYF. The genes are TRBV24-1 and TRBJ2-7; 7 positions agree with TRBD1. The CDR3 consists of 14 residues. The germline V gene encodes CDR1 KGHDR and CDR2 SFDVKD. Unmatched junction bases numbered 6, after V lost 5 bases and J lost 3 bases.

This clonotype was recorded a few times. The chain couples TRBV20-1 to TRBJ2-1, with D perhaps matching TRBD1 (6 bases). The CDR3 extends over 15 amino acids. Germline CDR1 and CDR2: DFQATT and SNEGSKA (reference sequence). Trimming shortened V by 0 bases and J by 8 bases, and 17 bases separated the two germline ends. CDR3 DNA sequence: TGCAGTGCTAGAGAAGGAGGAACAGGGAGATATGAGCAGTTCTTC. This translates into CSAREGGTGRYEQFF.

This chain uses TRBV12-3 or TRBV12-4 with TRBJ1-4, with D unresolved. V lost 7 bases to trimming and J lost 0 bases, with 12 bases between them. This CDR3 contains 15 residues. The CDR3 protein is CASMAGGTTNEKLFF. The CDR3, as DNA: TGTGCCAGCATGGCGGGCGGGACAACTAATGAAAAACTGTTTTTT.

This clonotype appeared a few times. The V call is TRBV5-1, the J call TRBJ2-7; the match to TRBD2 covers 7 bases. CDR3 length equals 15 residues. Germline lookup yields CDR1 SGHRS and CDR2 YFSETQ. The junction had 8 bases not matched to a gene; V was cut back by 2 bases and J by 3 bases. CDR3 nucleotide sequence: TGCGCCAGCAGCTTTTTCGCGGGAGTTAACTACGAGCAGTACTTC. As protein: CASSFFAGVNYEQYF.

This clonotype was counted only a few times. This chain links TRBV12-3 or TRBV12-4 with TRBJ2-7, with D hard to call. V was shortened by 4 bases and J by 1 base, with 11 bases between the two germline ends. This CDR3 is built from 14 residues. In DNA form, the CDR3 reads TGTGCCAGCAGTTGGGTGGAGAGGTCCTACGAGCAGTACTTC. Protein product: CASSWVERSYEQYF.